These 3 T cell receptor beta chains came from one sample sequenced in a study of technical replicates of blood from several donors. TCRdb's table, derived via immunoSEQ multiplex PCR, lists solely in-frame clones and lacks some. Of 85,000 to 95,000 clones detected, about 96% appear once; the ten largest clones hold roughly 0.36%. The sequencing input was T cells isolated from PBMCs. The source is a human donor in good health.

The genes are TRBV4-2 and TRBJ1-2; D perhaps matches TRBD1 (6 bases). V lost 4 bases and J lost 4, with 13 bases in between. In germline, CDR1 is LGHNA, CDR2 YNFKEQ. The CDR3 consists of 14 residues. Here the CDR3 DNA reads TGTGCCAGCAGCCTACAGGACAGTTTCTATGGCTACACCTTC. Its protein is CASSLQDSFYGYTF.

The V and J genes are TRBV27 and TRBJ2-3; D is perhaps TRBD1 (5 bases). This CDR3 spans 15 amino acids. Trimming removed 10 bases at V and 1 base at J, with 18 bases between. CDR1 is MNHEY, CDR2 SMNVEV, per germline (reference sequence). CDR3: CATTPRAVGTDTQYF. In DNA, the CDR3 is TGTGCCACAACCCCCAGGGCCGTTGGCACAGATACGCAGTATTTT.

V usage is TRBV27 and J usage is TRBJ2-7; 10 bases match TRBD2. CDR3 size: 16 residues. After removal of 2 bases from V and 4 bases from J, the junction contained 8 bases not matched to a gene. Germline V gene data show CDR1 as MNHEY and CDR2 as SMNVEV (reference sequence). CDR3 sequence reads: CASSLIRAGGPYEQYF. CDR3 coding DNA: TGTGCCAGCAGTTTAATCCGAGCGGGAGGGCCTTACGAGCAGTACTTC.